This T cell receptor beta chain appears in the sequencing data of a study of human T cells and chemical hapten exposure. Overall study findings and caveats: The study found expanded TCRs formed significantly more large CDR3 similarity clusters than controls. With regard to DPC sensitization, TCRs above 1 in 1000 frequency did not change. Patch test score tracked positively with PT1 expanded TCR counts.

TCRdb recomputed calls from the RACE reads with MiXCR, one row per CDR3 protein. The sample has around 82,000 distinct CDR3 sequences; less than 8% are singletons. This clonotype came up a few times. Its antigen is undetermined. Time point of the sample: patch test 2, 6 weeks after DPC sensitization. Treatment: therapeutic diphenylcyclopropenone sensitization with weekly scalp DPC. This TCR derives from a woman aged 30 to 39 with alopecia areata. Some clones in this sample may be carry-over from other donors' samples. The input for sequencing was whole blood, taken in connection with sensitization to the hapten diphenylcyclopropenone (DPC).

The CDR3 region has the DNA TGTGCCAGCAGCTTAGGAGGCAGGACCCATGGTTACTATGGCTACACCTTC. Its protein product is CASSLGGRTHGYYGYTF. The rearrangement links TRBV7-9 to TRBJ1-2; D ambiguous. Trimming took 1 base from V and 3 from J, leaving 18 bases between them. The CDR3 runs to 17 residues. Germline lookup yields CDR1 SEHNR and CDR2 FQNEAQ (reference sequence).